This T cell receptor (beta chain) comes out of a study of T cells in Graves' hyperthyroidism and ophthalmopathy. Study information: The blood sample was taken at first diagnosis, before treatment began.

This clonotype was found a few times. What it recognizes is unknown. What was amplified from RNA transcripts were TCR beta CDR3 regions. HTBI primers were the set used in a first-round RT-PCR of the TCR CDR3. TCRdb passed the multiplex PCR reads through MiXCR, listing each CDR3 protein once. The data show under 400,000 distinct CDR3 sequences, with roughly 25% seen just once and roughly 80% held by the top ten. Trimming cost V 1 base and J 5 bases, with 16 bases left between them. Germline loops: CDR1 LGHNT, CDR2 FRNRAP. The CDR3 runs 16 residues. Study results and limitations: Most expanded thyroid clonotypes above 0.001 also appeared in blood.

Across 18 months, stable Graves' hyperthyroidism was marked by no progression to ophthalmopathy. Used for diagnoses were clinical symptoms, serum thyroxine and TRAb, thyroid ultrasound and orbital computed tomography. Material: blood. This clonotype was sampled from a man over 45 with Graves' hyperthyroidism. This rearrangement joins TRBV12-5 to TRBJ2-3; tentatively, D is TRBD1 or TRBD2 (5 bases each). The CDR3 is CASGLGGGERRDTQYF. The CDR3 nucleotides are TGTGCTAGTGGTTTGGGTGGGGGAGAAAGGCGAGATACGCAGTATTTT.